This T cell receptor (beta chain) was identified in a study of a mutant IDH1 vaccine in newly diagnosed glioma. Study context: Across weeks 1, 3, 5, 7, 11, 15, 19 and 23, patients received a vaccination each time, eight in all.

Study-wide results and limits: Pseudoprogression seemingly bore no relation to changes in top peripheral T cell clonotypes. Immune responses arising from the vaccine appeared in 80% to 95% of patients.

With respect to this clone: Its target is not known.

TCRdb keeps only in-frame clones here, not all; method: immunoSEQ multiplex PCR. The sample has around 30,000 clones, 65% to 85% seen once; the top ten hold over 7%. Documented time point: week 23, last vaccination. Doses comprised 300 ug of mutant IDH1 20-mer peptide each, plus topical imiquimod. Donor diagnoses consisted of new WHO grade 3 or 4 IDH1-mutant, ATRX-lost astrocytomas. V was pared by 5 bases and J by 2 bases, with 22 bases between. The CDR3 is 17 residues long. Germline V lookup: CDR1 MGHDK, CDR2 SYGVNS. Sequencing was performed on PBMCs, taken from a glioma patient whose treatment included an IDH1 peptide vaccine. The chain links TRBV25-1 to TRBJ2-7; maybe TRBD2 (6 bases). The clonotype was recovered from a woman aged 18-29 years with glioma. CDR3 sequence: CASSTQSSGHTAYEQYF. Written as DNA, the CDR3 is TGTGCCAGCAGTACCCAGAGTAGCGGACATACGGCCTACGAGCAGTACTTC.